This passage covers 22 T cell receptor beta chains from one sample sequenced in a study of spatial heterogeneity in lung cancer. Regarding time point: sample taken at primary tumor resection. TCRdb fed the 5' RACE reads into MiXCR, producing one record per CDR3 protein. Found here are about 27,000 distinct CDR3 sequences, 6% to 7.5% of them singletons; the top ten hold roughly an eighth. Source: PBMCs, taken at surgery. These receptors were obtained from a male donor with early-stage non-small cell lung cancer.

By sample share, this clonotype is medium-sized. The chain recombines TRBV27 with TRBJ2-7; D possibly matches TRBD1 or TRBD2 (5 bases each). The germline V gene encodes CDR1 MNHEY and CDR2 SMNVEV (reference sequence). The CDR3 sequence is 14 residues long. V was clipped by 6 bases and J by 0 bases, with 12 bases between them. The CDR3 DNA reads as TGTGCCAGCAGGAGGGGAAGAAGCTCCTACGAGCAGTACTTC. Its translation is CASRRGRSSYEQYF.

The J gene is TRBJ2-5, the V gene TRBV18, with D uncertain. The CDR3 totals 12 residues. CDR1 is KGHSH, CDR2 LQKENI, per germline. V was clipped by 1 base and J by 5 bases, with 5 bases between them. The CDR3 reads CASSPRAETQYF. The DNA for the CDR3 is TGTGCCAGCTCACCACGGGCGGAGACCCAGTACTTC.

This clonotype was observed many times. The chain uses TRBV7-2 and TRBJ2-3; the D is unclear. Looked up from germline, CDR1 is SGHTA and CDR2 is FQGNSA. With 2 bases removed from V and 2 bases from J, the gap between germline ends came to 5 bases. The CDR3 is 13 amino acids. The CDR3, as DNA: TGTGCCAGCAGCTTAACTACCACAGATACGCAGTATTTT. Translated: CASSLTTTDTQYF.

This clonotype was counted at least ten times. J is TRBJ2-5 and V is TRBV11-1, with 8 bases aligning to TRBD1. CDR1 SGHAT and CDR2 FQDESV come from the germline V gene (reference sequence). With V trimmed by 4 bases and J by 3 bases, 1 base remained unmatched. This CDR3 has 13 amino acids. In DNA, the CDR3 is TGTGCCAGCAGCTGGGGACAGGAAGAGACCCAGTACTTC. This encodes CASSWGQEETQYF. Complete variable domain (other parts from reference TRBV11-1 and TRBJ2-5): EAEVAQSPRYKITEKSQAVAFWCDPISGHATLYWYRQILGQGPELLVQFQDESVVDDSQLPKDRFSAERLKGVDSTLKIQPAELGDSAMYLCASSWGQEETQYFGPGTRLLVL.

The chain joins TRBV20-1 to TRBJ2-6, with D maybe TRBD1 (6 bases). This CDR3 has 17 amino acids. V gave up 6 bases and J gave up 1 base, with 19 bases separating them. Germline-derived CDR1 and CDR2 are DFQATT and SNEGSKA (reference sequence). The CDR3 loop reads CSAPPQGQKSGANVLTF. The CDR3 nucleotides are TGCAGTGCCCCGCCCCAGGGGCAGAAGTCTGGGGCCAACGTCCTGACTTTC.

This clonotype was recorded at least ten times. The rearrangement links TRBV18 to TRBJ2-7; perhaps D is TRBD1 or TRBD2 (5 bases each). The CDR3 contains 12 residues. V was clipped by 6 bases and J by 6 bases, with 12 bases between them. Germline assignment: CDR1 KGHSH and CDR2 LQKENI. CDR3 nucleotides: TGTGCCAGCTCTGAGGGGTTCGGCGAGCAGTACGTC. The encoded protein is CASSEGFGEQYV.

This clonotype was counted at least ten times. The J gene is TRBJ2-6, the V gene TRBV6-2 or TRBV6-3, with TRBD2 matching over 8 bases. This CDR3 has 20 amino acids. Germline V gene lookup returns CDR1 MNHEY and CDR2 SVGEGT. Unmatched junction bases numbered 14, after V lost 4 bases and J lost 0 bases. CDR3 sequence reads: CASSFEVTLAANSGANVLTF. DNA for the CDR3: TGTGCCAGCAGTTTCGAAGTAACACTAGCGGCTAACTCTGGGGCCAACGTCCTGACTTTC.

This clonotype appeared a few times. The CDR3 region has the DNA TGTGCTAGTGGTTTTAGTCTGGCTTCGGGCGTCTATAATTCACCCCTCCACTTT. Residues: CASGFSLASGVYNSPLHF. This chain connects TRBV12-5 to TRBJ1-6, with no clear D. The germline gives CDR1 LGHNT, CDR2 FRNRAP. Trimming pared 3 bases from V and 3 bases from J, leaving 18 bases between. This CDR3 comprises 18 residues.

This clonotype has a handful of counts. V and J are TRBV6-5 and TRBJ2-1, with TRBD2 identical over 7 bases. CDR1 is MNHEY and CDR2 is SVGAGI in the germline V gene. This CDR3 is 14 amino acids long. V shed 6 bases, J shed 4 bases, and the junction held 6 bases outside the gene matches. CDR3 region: CASSGRLFYNEQFF. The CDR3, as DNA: TGTGCCAGCAGCGGGAGGTTATTTTACAATGAGCAGTTCTTC.

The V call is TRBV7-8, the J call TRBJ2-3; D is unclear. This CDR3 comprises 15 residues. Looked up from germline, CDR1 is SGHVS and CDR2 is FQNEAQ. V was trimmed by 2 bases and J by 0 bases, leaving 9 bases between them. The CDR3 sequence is CASSLREISTDTQYF. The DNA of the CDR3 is TGTGCCAGCAGCTTAAGAGAAATTAGCACAGATACGCAGTATTTT.

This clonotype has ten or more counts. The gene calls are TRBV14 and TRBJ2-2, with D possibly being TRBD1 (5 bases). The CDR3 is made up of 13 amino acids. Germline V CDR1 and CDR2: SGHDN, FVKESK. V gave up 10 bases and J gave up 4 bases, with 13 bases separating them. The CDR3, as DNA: TGTGCCACCCGTACAGGCCCCACCGGGGAGCTGTTTTTT. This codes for CATRTGPTGELFF.

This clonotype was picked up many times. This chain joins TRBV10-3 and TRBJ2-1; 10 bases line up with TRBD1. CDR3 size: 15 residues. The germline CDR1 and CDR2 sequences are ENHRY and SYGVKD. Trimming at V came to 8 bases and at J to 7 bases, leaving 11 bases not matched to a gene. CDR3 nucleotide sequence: TGTGCCATCCGACCAGGGACAGGGGTTAATAATGAGCAGTTCTTC. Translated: CAIRPGTGVNNEQFF.

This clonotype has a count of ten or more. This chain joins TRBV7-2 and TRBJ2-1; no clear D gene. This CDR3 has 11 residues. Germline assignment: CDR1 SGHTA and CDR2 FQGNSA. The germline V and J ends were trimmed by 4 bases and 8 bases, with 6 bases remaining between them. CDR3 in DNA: TGTGCCAGCAGCTCCTGGGATGAGCAGTTCTTC. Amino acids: CASSSWDEQFF.

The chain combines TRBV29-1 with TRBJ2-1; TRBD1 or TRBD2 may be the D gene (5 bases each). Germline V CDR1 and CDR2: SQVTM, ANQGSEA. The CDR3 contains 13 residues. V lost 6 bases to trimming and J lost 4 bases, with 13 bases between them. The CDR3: CSVGVQEYNEQFF. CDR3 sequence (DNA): TGCAGCGTGGGGGTCCAGGAATACAATGAGCAGTTCTTC.

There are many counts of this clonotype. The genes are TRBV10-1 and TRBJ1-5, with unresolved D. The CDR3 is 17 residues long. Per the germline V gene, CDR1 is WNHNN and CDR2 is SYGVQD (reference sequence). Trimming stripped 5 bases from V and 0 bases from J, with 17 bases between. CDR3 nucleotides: TGCGCCAGCAGTTCTTCCCCCCTAGACGGTAGCAATCAGCCCCAGCATTTT. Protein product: CASSSSPLDGSNQPQHF.

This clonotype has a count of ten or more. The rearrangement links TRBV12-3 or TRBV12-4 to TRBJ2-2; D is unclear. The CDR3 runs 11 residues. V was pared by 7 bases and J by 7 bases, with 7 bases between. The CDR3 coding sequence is TGTGCCAGCAACTCGTACGGGGAGCTGTTTTTT. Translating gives CASNSYGELFF.

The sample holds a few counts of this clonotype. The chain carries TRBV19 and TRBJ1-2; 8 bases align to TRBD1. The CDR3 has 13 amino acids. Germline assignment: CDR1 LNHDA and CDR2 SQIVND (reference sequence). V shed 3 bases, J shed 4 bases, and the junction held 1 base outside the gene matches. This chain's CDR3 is CASSMGQAYGYTF. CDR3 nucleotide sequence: TGTGCCAGTAGTATGGGACAGGCCTATGGCTACACCTTC.

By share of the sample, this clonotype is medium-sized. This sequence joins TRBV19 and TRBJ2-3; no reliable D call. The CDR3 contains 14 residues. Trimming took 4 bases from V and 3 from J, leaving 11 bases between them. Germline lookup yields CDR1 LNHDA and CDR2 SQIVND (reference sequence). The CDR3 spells CASSSLAGTDTQYF. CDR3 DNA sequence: TGTGCCAGTAGTAGCTTAGCTGGTACAGATACGCAGTATTTT.

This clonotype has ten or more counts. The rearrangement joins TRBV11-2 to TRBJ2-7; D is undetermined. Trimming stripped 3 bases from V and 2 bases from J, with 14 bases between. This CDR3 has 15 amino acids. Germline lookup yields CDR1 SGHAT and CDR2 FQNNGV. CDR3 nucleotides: TGTGCCAGCAGCTTCCAACCCCTTGGCCCCTACGAGCAGTACTTC. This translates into CASSFQPLGPYEQYF.

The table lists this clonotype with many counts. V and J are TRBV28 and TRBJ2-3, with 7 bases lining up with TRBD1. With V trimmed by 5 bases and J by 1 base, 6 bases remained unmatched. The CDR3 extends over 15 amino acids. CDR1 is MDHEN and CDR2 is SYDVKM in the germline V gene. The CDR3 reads CASSGIGTGTDTQYF. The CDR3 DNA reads TGTGCCAGCAGTGGTATCGGGACAGGCACAGATACGCAGTATTTT.

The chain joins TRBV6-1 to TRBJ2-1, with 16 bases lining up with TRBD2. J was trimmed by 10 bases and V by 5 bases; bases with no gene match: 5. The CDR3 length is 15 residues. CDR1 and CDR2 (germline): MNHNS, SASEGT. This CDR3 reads CASSLGLAGGQEQFF. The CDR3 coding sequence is TGTGCCAGCAGTTTGGGACTAGCGGGGGGGCAGGAGCAGTTCTTC.

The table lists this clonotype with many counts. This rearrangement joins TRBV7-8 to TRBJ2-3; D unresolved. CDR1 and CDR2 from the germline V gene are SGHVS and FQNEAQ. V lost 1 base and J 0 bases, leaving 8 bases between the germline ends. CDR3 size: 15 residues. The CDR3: CASSLVHTSTDTQYF. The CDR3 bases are TGTGCCAGCAGCTTAGTTCATACTAGCACAGATACGCAGTATTTT.